The T cell receptor (beta chain) described here comes from a study of cytomegalovirus exposure and HLA in healthy donors. Vbeta (60) and Jbeta (13) primers were used in the PCR. Only in-frame clones appear in the TCRdb table, and some are missing; sequencing was by immunoSEQ multiplex PCR. The repertoire has tens of thousands of clones, about 72% of them found once; the top ten carry 2.1%. The sequencing input was PBMCs. The sequence came from a young man in good health and CMV-seronegative.

The CDR3 region has the DNA TGTGCCAGCAGCCCAGGGCTGGGCGAGCAGTACTTC. It translates to CASSPGLGEQYF. The chain couples TRBV7-9 to TRBJ2-7, with D perhaps TRBD1 (5 bases). In germline, CDR1 is SEHNR, CDR2 FQNEAQ (reference sequence). The CDR3 covers 12 residues. Trimming took off 5 bases at V and 6 bases at J, with 11 bases between the two ends.